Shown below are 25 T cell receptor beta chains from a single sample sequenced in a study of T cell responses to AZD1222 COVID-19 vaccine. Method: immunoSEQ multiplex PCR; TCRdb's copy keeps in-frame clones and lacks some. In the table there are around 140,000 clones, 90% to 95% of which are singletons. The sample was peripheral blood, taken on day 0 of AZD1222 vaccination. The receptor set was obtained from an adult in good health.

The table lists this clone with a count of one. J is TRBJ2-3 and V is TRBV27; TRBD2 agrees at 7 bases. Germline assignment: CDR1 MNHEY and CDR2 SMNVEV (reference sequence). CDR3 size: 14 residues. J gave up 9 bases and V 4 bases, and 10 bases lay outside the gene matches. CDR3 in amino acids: CASSSIDLGGTQYF. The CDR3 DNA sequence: TGTGCCAGCAGTTCAATCGACTTGGGGGGGACGCAGTATTTT.

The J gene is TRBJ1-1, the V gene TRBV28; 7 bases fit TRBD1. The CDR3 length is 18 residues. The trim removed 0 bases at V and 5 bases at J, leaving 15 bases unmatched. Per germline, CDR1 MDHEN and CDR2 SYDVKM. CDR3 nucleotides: TGTGCCAGCAGTTTATGGCCCGGGACAGCCCCAATGGAGACTGAAGCTTTCTTT. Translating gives CASSLWPGTAPMETEAFF.

In DNA form, the CDR3 reads TGCGCCACCCGGACAGGGAACACCGGGGAGCTGTTTTTT. As protein: CATRTGNTGELFF. The chain combines TRBV5-1 with TRBJ2-2; 7 nucleotides agree with TRBD1. Trimming cost V 9 bases and J 1 base; bases outside gene matches: 3. In germline, CDR1 is SGHRS, CDR2 YFSETQ. The CDR3 sequence is 13 residues long. Looking up the rest from reference TRBV5-1 and TRBJ2-2 gives the full variable domain: KAGVTQTPRYLIKTRGQQVTLSCSPISGHRSVSWYQQTPGQGLQFLFEYFSETQRNKGNFPGRFSGRQFSNSRSEMNVSTLELGDSALYLCATRTGNTGELFFGEGSRLTVL.

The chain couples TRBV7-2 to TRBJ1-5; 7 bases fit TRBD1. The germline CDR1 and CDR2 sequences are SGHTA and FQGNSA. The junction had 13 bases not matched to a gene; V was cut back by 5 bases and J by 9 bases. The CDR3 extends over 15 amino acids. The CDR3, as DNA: TGTGCCAGCAGCCCGACAGGGCGGCCAGCGGGGCCCCAGCATTTT. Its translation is CASSPTGRPAGPQHF.

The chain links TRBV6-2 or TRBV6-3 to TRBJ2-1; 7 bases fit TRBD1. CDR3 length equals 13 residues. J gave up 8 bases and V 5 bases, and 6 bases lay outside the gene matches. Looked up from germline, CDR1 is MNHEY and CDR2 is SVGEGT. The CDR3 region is CASSHDRAYEQFF. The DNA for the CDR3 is TGTGCCAGCAGTCACGACAGGGCCTATGAGCAGTTCTTC.

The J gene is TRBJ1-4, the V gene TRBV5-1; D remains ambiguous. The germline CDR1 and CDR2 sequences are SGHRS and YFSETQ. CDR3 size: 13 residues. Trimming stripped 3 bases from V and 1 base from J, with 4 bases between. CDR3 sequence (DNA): TGCGCCAGCAGCTCCCTAACTAATGAAAAACTGTTTTTT. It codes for CASSSLTNEKLFF.

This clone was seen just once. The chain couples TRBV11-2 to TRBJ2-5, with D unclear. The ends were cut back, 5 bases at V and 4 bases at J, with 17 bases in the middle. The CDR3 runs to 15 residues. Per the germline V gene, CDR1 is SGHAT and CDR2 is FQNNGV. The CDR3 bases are TGTGCCAGCAGCCCCAAGGTCCGGGTTTTAGAGACCCAGTACTTC. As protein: CASSPKVRVLETQYF.

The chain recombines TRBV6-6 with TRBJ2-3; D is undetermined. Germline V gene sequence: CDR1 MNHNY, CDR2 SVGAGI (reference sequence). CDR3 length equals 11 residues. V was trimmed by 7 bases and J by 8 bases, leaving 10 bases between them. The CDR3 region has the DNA TGTGCCAGCACTTGGGGTGGTACGCAGTATTTT. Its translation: CASTWGGTQYF.

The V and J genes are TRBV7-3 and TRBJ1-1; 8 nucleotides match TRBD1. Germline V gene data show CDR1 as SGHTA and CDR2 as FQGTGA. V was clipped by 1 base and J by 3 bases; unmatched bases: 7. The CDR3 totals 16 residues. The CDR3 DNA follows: TGTGCCAGCAGCTTAAGAGGACAGGGACGGGACACTGAAGCTTTCTTT. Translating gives CASSLRGQGRDTEAFF.

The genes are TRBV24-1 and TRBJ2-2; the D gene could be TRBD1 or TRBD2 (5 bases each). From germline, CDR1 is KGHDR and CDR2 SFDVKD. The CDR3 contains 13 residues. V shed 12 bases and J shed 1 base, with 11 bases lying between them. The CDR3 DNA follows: TGTGCCCCACATGGGGGGAACACCGGGGAGCTGTTTTTT. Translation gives CAPHGGNTGELFF.

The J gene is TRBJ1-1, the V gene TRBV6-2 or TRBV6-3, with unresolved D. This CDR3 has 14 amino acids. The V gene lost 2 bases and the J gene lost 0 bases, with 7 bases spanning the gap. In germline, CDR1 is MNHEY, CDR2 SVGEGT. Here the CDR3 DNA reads TGTGCCAGCAGTTACAGGTCTTTGAACACTGAAGCTTTCTTT. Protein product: CASSYRSLNTEAFF.

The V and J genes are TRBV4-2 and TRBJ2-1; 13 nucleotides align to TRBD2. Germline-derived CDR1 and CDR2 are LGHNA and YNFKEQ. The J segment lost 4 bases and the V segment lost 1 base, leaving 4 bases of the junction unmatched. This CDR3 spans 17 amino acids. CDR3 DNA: TGTGCCAGCAGCCAAGGGACTAGCGGGAGAAGTTACAATGAGCAGTTCTTC. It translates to CASSQGTSGRSYNEQFF.

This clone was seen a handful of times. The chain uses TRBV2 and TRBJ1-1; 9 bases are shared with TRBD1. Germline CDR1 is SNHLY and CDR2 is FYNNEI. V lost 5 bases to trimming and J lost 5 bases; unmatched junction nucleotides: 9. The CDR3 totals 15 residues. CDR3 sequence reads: CASSPSGTGLTEAFF. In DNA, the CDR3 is TGTGCCAGCAGTCCTTCTGGGACAGGGTTGACTGAAGCTTTCTTT.

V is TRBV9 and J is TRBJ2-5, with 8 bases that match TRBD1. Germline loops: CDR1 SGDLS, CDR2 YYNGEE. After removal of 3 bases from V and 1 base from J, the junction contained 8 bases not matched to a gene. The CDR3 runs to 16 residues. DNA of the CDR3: TGTGCCAGCAGCGCTAGGACAGGGCTTGGCCAAGAGACCCAGTACTTC. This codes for CASSARTGLGQETQYF.

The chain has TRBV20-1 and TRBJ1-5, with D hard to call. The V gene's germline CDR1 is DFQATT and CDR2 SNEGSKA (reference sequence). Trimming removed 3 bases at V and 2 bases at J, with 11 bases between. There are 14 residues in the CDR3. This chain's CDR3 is CSASTVIGNQPQHF. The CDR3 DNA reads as TGCAGTGCTAGTACCGTTATAGGCAATCAGCCCCAGCATTTT.

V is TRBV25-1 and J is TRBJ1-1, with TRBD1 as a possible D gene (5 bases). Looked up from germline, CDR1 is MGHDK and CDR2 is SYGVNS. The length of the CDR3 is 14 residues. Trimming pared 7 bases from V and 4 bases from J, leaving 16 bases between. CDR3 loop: CASTIDSLSTEAFF. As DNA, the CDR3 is TGTGCCAGCACAATTGACAGCCTGAGCACTGAAGCTTTCTTT.

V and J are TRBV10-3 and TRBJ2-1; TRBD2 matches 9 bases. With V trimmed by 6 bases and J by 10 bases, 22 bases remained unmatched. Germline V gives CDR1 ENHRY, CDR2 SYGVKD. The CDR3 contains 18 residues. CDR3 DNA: TGTGCCATCAGCGAAAGTCGTTCGGCTAGCGGGATCAATAGCGAGCAGTTCTTC. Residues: CAISESRSASGINSEQFF.

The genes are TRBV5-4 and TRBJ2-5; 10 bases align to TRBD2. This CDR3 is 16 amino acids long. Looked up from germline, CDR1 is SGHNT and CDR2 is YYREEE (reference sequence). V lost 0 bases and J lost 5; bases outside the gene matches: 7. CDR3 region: CASSLGSGRAGETQYF. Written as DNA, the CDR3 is TGTGCCAGCAGCTTGGGGAGCGGGAGGGCCGGGGAGACCCAGTACTTC.

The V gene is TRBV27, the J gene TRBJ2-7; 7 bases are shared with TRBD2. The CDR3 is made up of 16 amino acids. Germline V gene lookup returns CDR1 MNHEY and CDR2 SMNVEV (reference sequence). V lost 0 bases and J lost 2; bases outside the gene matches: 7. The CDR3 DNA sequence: TGTGCCAGCAGTTTATCGGTCGCGGGGGACCCCTACGAGCAGTACTTC. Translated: CASSLSVAGDPYEQYF.

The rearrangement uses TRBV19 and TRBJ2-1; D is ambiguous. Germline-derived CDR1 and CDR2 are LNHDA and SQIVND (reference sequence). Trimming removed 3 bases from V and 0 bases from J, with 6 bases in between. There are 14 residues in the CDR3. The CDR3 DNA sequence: TGTGCCAGTAGTATTCTGGACTCCTACAATGAGCAGTTCTTC. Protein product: CASSILDSYNEQFF.

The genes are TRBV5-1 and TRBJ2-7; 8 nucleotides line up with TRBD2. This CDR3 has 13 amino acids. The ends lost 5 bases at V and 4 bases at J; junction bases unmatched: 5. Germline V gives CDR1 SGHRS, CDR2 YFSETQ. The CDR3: CASRQAGAYEQYF. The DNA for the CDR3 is TGCGCCAGCAGGCAAGCGGGAGCTTACGAGCAGTACTTC.

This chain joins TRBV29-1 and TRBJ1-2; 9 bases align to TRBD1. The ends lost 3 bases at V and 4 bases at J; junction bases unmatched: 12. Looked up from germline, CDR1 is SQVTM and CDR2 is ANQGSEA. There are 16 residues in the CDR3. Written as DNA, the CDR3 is TGCAGCGTTGATCGCTCCGGGACAGGGTCTTCCTATGGCTACACCTTC. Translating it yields CSVDRSGTGSSYGYTF.

For the CDR3, the DNA is TGTGCCAGCAGCTTGGGGGCTTCTCAGGGTGAAAAACTGTTTTTT. Protein sequence: CASSLGASQGEKLFF. The rearrangement links TRBV5-5 to TRBJ1-4, with D possibly matching TRBD1 (5 bases). The CDR3 is 15 residues long. Trimming took 0 bases from V and 7 from J, leaving 13 bases between them. From germline, CDR1 is SGHKS and CDR2 YYEKEE (reference sequence).

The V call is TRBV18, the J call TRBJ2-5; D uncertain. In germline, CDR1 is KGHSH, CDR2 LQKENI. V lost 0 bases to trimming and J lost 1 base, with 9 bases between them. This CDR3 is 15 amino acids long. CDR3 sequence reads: CASSPPDQPQETQYF. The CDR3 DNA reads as TGTGCCAGCTCACCACCCGATCAACCCCAAGAGACCCAGTACTTC.

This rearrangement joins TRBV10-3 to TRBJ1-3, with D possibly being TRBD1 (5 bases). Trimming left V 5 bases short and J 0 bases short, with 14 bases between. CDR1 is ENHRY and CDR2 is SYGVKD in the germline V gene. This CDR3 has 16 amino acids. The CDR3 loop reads CAISSETVFSGNTIYF. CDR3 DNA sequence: TGTGCCATCAGTTCGGAGACAGTCTTCTCTGGAAACACCATATATTTT.